This T cell receptor beta chain was identified in a study of OX40 agonist ivuxolimab in advanced cancers. Trimming took 4 bases from V and 0 from J, leaving 10 bases between them. The germline gives CDR1 SGDLS, CDR2 YYNGEE. This CDR3 has 14 residues. Generated by immunoSEQ multiplex PCR, the TCRdb table keeps only in-frame clones and is missing some. The sample has about 100,000 clones, about nine tenths seen once. This sequence was found in an adult with an advanced solid tumor such as melanoma, head and neck, liver or kidney cancer. Specimen: CD4+ or CD8+ T cells sorted from blood, collected in a trial of the OX40 agonist ivuxolimab. The V call is TRBV9, the J call TRBJ1-1, with D tentatively TRBD1 (6 bases). CDR3 nucleotide sequence: TGTGCCAGCAGCCCCGGACAGCTGAACACTGAAGCTTTCTTT. This sequence encodes CASSPGQLNTEAFF.